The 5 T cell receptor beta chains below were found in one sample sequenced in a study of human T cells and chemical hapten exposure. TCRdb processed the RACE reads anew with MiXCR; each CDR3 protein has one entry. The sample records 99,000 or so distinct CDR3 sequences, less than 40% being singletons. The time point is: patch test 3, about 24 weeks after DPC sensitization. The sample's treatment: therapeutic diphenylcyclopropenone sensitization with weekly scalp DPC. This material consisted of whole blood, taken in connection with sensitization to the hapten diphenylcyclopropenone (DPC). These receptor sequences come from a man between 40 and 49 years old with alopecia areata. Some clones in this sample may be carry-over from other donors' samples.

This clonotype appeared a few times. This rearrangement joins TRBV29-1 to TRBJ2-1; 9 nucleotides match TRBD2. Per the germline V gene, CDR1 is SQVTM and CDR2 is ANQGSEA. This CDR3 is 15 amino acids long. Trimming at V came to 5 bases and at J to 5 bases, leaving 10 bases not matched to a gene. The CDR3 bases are TGCAGCGTTACACCTTCTAGCGGGATAAACAATGAGCAGTTCTTC. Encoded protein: CSVTPSSGINNEQFF.

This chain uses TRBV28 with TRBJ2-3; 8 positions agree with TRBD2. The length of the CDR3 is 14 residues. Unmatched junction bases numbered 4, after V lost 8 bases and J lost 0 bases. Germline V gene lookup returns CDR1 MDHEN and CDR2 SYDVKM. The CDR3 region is CASREGRSTDTQYF. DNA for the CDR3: TGTGCCAGCCGGGAGGGCCGTAGCACAGATACGCAGTATTTT.

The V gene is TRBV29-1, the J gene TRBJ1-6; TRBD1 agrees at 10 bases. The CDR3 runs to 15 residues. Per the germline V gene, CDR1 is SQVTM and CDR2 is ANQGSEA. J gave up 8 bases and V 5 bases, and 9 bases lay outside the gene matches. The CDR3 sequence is CSVKHSGTGDSPLHF. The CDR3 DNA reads TGCAGCGTTAAGCATTCCGGGACAGGGGATTCACCCCTCCACTTT.

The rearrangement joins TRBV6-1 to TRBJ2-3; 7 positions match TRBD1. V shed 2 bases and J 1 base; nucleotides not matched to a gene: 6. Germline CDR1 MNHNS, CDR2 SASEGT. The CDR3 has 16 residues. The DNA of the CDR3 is TGTGCCAGCAGTGAATATCGTACAGGGGGCACAGATACGCAGTATTTT. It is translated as CASSEYRTGGTDTQYF.

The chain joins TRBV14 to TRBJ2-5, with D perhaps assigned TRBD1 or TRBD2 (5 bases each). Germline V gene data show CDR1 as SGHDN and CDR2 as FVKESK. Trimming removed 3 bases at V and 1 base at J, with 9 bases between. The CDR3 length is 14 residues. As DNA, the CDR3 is TGTGCCAGCAGCCACTGGGGGTCCCAAGAGACCCAGTACTTC. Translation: CASSHWGSQETQYF.